Here is one TCR beta chain with its context. The clone's antigen remains unknown. Qualities for individual bases were not recorded, and no much larger clone is one base off. These data come from a study of a mutant IDH1 vaccine in newly diagnosed glioma (dated by TCRdb to about 2021). A note on the overall study: Eight vaccinations were administered to patients in weeks 1, 3, 5, 7, 11, 15, 19 and 23, corresponding to visits V03 through V10. Longitudinal TCRB deep sequencing was done for some 26 treated patients, wherever samples were available for exploratory analyses. Of the 25 to 40 patients who were treated, about 62% were male and about 40% were female, and the mean age was about 40 years. Before enrollment, patients had received standard therapy of radiotherapy alone, temozolomide alone, or radiochemotherapy with temozolomide; most received the combination. Peripheral blood was collected at six visits: V03 (baseline), V05, V07, V10, V12 and V13. Vaccination started 4-6 weeks after radiotherapy alone, or was given together with temozolomide cycles in the groups whose treatment included chemotherapy.

Overall study results and their limits: Selection of PBMC samples for TCRB deep sequencing was based on availability. The authors stated that sample limitations prevented analyses of patient blood samples from being reproduced. Changes in the top peripheral T cell clonotypes picked up by TCRB sequencing did not appear to be linked to pseudoprogression. Vaccine-induced immune responses across multiple MHC alleles were detected in 90% to 95% of patients.

What the time point label conveys for this sample: week 11, during vaccination. Each vaccine dose was 300 ug of a 20-mer mutant IDH1 peptide in Montanide, given subcutaneously with topical imiquimod. Newly diagnosed WHO grade 3 or 4 IDH1-mutant astrocytomas showing loss of nuclear ATRX were present in the donors. The samples were drawn from NOA16, a multicentre, single-arm, open-label phase I trial in Germany that tested a mutant IDH1 peptide vaccine in humans for the first time. Genomic DNA for TCRB sequencing was extracted from EDTA blood using the DNeasy Blood and Tissue Kit. The CDR3 runs 14 amino acids, cysteine and phenylalanine included. Left in the record is the CDR3 DNA by itself, 42 bases read in frame from the first base. CDR1 SEHNR and CDR2 FQNEAQ are derived from the germline V gene (reference sequence). Compared with germline, V lacks 6 bases and J lacks 4 bases; bases without a gene match: 9.

Library preparation used the immunoSEQ multiplex PCR assay. Rearranged TCR beta chain sequences were amplified with the hsTCRB Kit following the manufacturer's protocol. Sequencing of TCRB libraries was carried out on an Illumina MiSeq. The original pipeline was this. Demultiplexing, trimming and gene mapping were performed with the kit vendor's proprietary platform. The source is immuneACCESS, and TCRdb retained only in-frame sequences with V and J called. Part of the clones is not carried over; for the studies checked, unresolved V genes explain less than half of this, and the remainder is unexplained. V, J and clone size reflect that table, while D and trimming were determined from the DNA. The sample table holds tens of thousands of clones, of which about 84% were seen once. About 3.7% of the sample lies in the top ten.

The source is a young man with glioma. The sequence joins TRBV7-9 to TRBJ2-7; the junction holds 7 bases that match TRBD1. The source material was PBMCs, sampled from a glioma patient whose treatment included an IDH1 peptide vaccine. The nucleotides read TGTGCCAGCAGAAAAATAGACAGGGAATACGAGCAGTACTTC. It specifies CASRKIDREYEQYF.